This T cell receptor beta chain came from a study of patients and donors after allogeneic stem cell transplantation. This clonotype showed up just a few times. From the RT-PCR reads, TCRdb called clonotypes with MiXCR, one entry per CDR3 protein. The sample records about 960,000 distinct CDR3 sequences, about a sixth being singletons. The ends were cut back, 1 base at V and 1 base at J, with 11 bases in the middle. This CDR3 is 15 amino acids long. CDR1 is SGHKS and CDR2 is YYEKEE in the germline V gene (reference sequence). This TCR derives from a human donor who was either an allogeneic HSCT recipient or a stem cell or donor lymphocyte infusion donor (not recorded which). It is not recorded whose cells these are; they may come from a transplant donor. Sequencing input: blood, either unsorted or a sorted T cell fraction (not recorded which). The chain uses TRBV5-5 and TRBJ1-1, with no clear D. CDR3 sequence reads: CASSLMLLKNTEAFF. CDR3 in DNA: TGTGCCAGCAGCTTGATGTTGCTGAAGAACACTGAAGCTTTCTTT.